This record concerns one TCR beta chain sequence. UMIs and sample barcodes were carried by the TCR alpha and TCR beta cDNA libraries that 5'RACE produced using constant-segment primers. TCRdb re-called the 5' RACE reads with MiXCR, one entry per CDR3 protein. The data show around 340,000 distinct CDR3 sequences, roughly 20% seen once. The ends were cut back, 5 bases at V and 10 bases at J, with 12 bases in the middle. The CDR3 has 12 amino acids. These data originate in a study of T-cell memory formation after mild COVID-19. V is TRBV12-3 or TRBV12-4 and J is TRBJ2-1, with D possibly being TRBD1 (6 bases). The specimen sequenced was PBMCs or a T cell subset sorted from them (not recorded which). This TCR was recovered from an adult woman who had mild COVID-19 (a few samples of this study predate the infection). Cell type and time point are not known. The DNA of the CDR3 is TGTGCCAGCAGTCTCCCGGGACAAGAGCAGTTCTTC. Its protein product is CASSLPGQEQFF.